The rows below give T cell receptor beta chains drawn from one sample of a study of CD8 T cells in Susac syndrome. TCRdb passed the immunoSEQ multiplex PCR reads through MiXCR, listing each CDR3 protein once. Seen here are about 120,000 distinct CDR3 sequences, about 90% observed once, and the top ten hold approximately 0.12%. The sequenced material came from CD8+ T cells from PBMCs. These receptors originate from a human donor in good health. The CDR3 runs from the conserved cysteine through the conserved F or W. Fields, in order: V gene, clone size, J gene, D gene, CDR3 DNA, CDR3 protein. The D gene is left open where the match is weak. Rows give clone size only sometimes, using once, few, many, or a class for an expanded clone.

V gene: TRBV18
clone size: -
J gene: TRBJ1-4
D gene: -
CDR3 DNA: TGTGCCAGCTCACCCCCCGGCCCAGGGGAAAAACTGTTTTTT
CDR3 protein: CASSPPGPGEKLFF

V gene: TRBV27
clone size: -
J gene: TRBJ1-2
D gene: TRBD1
CDR3 DNA: TGTGCCAGCCAGGACAGGGGGGCCTATGGCTACACCTTC
CDR3 protein: CASQDRGAYGYTF

V gene: TRBV7-2
clone size: -
J gene: TRBJ1-1
D gene: -
CDR3 DNA: TGTGCCAGCAGCCCGTCCCCAGGGATGAACACTGAAGCTTTCTTT
CDR3 protein: CASSPSPGMNTEAFF

V gene: TRBV7-9
clone size: few
J gene: TRBJ2-7
D gene: TRBD1
CDR3 DNA: TGTGCCAGCAGCTCGACCGGGACAGCCTACGAGCAGTACTTC
CDR3 protein: CASSSTGTAYEQYF

V gene: TRBV12-3/TRBV12-4
clone size: -
J gene: TRBJ1-1
D gene: TRBD1
CDR3 DNA: TGTGCCAGCAGGAAATTTCAGGGGGCTGAAGCTTTCTTT
CDR3 protein: CASRKFQGAEAFF

V gene: TRBV29-1
clone size: -
J gene: TRBJ1-5
D gene: -
CDR3 DNA: TGCAGCGTTGGGGAGAATCAGCCCCAGCATTTT
CDR3 protein: CSVGENQPQHF

V gene: TRBV7-2
clone size: once
J gene: TRBJ2-1
D gene: -
CDR3 DNA: TGTGCCAGCAGCTTAGATGCCCGTTCCCATGAGCAGTTCTTC
CDR3 protein: CASSLDARSHEQFF

V gene: TRBV12-3/TRBV12-4
clone size: -
J gene: TRBJ2-1
D gene: TRBD2
CDR3 DNA: TGTGCCAGCAGTGCAATAGCGGGAGCCCGGTACAATGAGCAGTTCTTC
CDR3 protein: CASSAIAGARYNEQFF

V gene: TRBV6-2/TRBV6-3
clone size: -
J gene: TRBJ1-1
D gene: TRBD1
CDR3 DNA: TGTGCCAGCAGTGACAGGGGAACGGACACTGAAGCTTTCTTT
CDR3 protein: CASSDRGTDTEAFF

V gene: TRBV6-2/TRBV6-3
clone size: -
J gene: TRBJ2-2
D gene: -
CDR3 DNA: TGTGCCAGCAGTTACGGGGGCGGTACCGGGGAGCTGTTTTTT
CDR3 protein: CASSYGGGTGELFF

V gene: TRBV7-9
clone size: -
J gene: TRBJ1-1
D gene: -
CDR3 DNA: TGTGCCAGCAGCTTAGCTCGACAGGATATGAACACTGAAGCTTTCTTT
CDR3 protein: CASSLARQDMNTEAFF

V gene: TRBV19
clone size: -
J gene: TRBJ1-1
D gene: TRBD1
CDR3 DNA: TGTGCCAGTAGTATTAGGGGGCAGCCTTACACTGAAGCTTTCTTT
CDR3 protein: CASSIRGQPYTEAFF

V gene: TRBV3-1
clone size: -
J gene: TRBJ2-3
D gene: TRBD2
CDR3 DNA: TGTGCCAGCAGCTCGAGTAGCGGGGTCGCCGGAGATACGCAGTATTTT
CDR3 protein: CASSSSSGVAGDTQYF

V gene: TRBV20-1
clone size: -
J gene: TRBJ1-1
D gene: -
CDR3 DNA: TGCAGTGCTAGAGATGACCAGGGTTTGAACACTGAAGCTTTCTTT
CDR3 protein: CSARDDQGLNTEAFF

V gene: TRBV2
clone size: -
J gene: TRBJ2-1
D gene: -
CDR3 DNA: TGTGCCAGCAGTGGACCGGGTGACAATGAGCAGTTCTTC
CDR3 protein: CASSGPGDNEQFF

V gene: TRBV6-2/TRBV6-3
clone size: -
J gene: TRBJ1-2
D gene: -
CDR3 DNA: TGTACCAGCAGTACGGCGGGGGCGGACTATGGCTACACCTTC
CDR3 protein: CTSSTAGADYGYTF

V gene: TRBV19
clone size: -
J gene: TRBJ2-7
D gene: TRBD1
CDR3 DNA: TGTGCCACCCGACAGGGATCCTACGAGCAGTACTTC
CDR3 protein: CATRQGSYEQYF

V gene: TRBV7-9
clone size: -
J gene: TRBJ1-5
D gene: TRBD1
CDR3 DNA: TGTGCCAGCAGCTCGGGACAGGGTCCCCAGCATTTT
CDR3 protein: CASSSGQGPQHF

V gene: TRBV7-2
clone size: -
J gene: TRBJ2-2
D gene: -
CDR3 DNA: TGTGCCAGCAGCTCTATAGCGGACAACACCGGGGAGCTGTTTTTT
CDR3 protein: CASSSIADNTGELFF

V gene: TRBV9
clone size: -
J gene: TRBJ1-3
D gene: -
CDR3 DNA: TGTGCCAGCAGCCCGGGACCGAGCTCTGGAAACACCATATATTTT
CDR3 protein: CASSPGPSSGNTIYF

V gene: TRBV12-3/TRBV12-4
clone size: -
J gene: TRBJ2-3
D gene: -
CDR3 DNA: TGTGCCAGCACTGGGGCCCACGGGGATACGCAGTATTTT
CDR3 protein: CASTGAHGDTQYF

V gene: TRBV20-1
clone size: -
J gene: TRBJ2-5
D gene: -
CDR3 DNA: TGCAGTGCACGACTCACTAGGGCAGAGACCCAGTACTTC
CDR3 protein: CSARLTRAETQYF

V gene: TRBV5-8
clone size: -
J gene: TRBJ2-1
D gene: -
CDR3 DNA: TGTGCCAGCAGCTTGACGCAGTTCTTC
CDR3 protein: CASSLTQFF

V gene: TRBV20-1
clone size: -
J gene: TRBJ2-1
D gene: TRBD2
CDR3 DNA: TGCAGTGCTACCTCAGGAGCGGGAGATGATAATGAGCAGTTCTTC
CDR3 protein: CSATSGAGDDNEQFF

V gene: TRBV7-9
clone size: -
J gene: TRBJ1-5
D gene: TRBD1
CDR3 DNA: TGTGCCAGCAGCTCTGACGTAGGGACAGGGGGGTATCAGCCCCAGCATTTT
CDR3 protein: CASSSDVGTGGYQPQHF

V gene: TRBV20-1
clone size: -
J gene: TRBJ2-2
D gene: -
CDR3 DNA: TGCAGTGCAAAACCCCTCGGACGGAACACCGGGGAGCTGTTTTTT
CDR3 protein: CSAKPLGRNTGELFF

V gene: TRBV6-6
clone size: -
J gene: TRBJ1-1
D gene: -
CDR3 DNA: TGTGCCAGCAGACCCCACCAGTACAAAGCTTTCTTT
CDR3 protein: CASRPHQYKAFF

V gene: TRBV29-1
clone size: -
J gene: TRBJ2-7
D gene: -
CDR3 DNA: TGCAGCGTTGTTACTGGCAGGGGCTACGAGCAGTACTTC
CDR3 protein: CSVVTGRGYEQYF

V gene: TRBV28
clone size: once
J gene: TRBJ2-7
D gene: -
CDR3 DNA: TGTGCCAGCAGTCAGACCGGGACTTACTACGAGCAGTACTTC
CDR3 protein: CASSQTGTYYEQYF

V gene: TRBV7-3
clone size: -
J gene: TRBJ2-3
D gene: -
CDR3 DNA: TGTGCCAGCAGCTTAATCCAGGGTACAGATACGCAGTATTTT
CDR3 protein: CASSLIQGTDTQYF

V gene: TRBV27
clone size: -
J gene: TRBJ2-3
D gene: -
CDR3 DNA: TGTGCCACCTTCTTTTCAGATACGCAGTATTTT
CDR3 protein: CATFFSDTQYF

V gene: TRBV5-1
clone size: -
J gene: TRBJ2-3
D gene: -
CDR3 DNA: TGCGCCAGCAGCTTCGGCAGCTACACAGATACGCAGTATTTT
CDR3 protein: CASSFGSYTDTQYF

V gene: TRBV4-3
clone size: once
J gene: TRBJ2-6
D gene: -
CDR3 DNA: TGCGCCAGCAGCCAAGACAGGGGCGCGAAGGGGGCCAACGTCCTGACTTTC
CDR3 protein: CASSQDRGAKGANVLTF

V gene: TRBV5-1
clone size: -
J gene: TRBJ2-7
D gene: TRBD2
CDR3 DNA: TGCGCCAGCAGCACACTAGCGGGAGGGTCCGAGCAGTACTTC
CDR3 protein: CASSTLAGGSEQYF

V gene: TRBV20-1
clone size: -
J gene: TRBJ1-5
D gene: -
CDR3 DNA: TGCAGTGCGGAGAGACGGGATAGCAATCAGCCCCAGCATTTT
CDR3 protein: CSAERRDSNQPQHF

V gene: TRBV25-1
clone size: -
J gene: TRBJ2-2
D gene: TRBD2
CDR3 DNA: TGTGCCAGCAGTGAGGGACTAGCGGGAGCCGGGGAGCTGTTTTTT
CDR3 protein: CASSEGLAGAGELFF

V gene: TRBV19
clone size: -
J gene: TRBJ1-5
D gene: -
CDR3 DNA: TGTGCCAGTAGTACACCGCCGAGGGTTGGAAGCAATCAGCCCCAGCATTTT
CDR3 protein: CASSTPPRVGSNQPQHF

V gene: TRBV7-2
clone size: once
J gene: TRBJ2-1
D gene: TRBD1
CDR3 DNA: TGTGCCAGCAGCCCGATGACAGGGCCCGAGCAGTTCTTC
CDR3 protein: CASSPMTGPEQFF

V gene: TRBV7-3
clone size: -
J gene: TRBJ2-1
D gene: TRBD2
CDR3 DNA: TGTGCCAGCAGCTTAACTTCGCTAGCGGGAGGGAATCTCTCCTACAATGAGCAGTTCTTC
CDR3 protein: CASSLTSLAGGNLSYNEQFF

V gene: TRBV6-5
clone size: once
J gene: TRBJ2-7
D gene: -
CDR3 DNA: TGTGCCAGCAGTTATTCCTTAGTCGCCGAGCAGTACTTC
CDR3 protein: CASSYSLVAEQYF

V gene: TRBV30
clone size: -
J gene: TRBJ1-1
D gene: -
CDR3 DNA: TGTGCCTGGAGCCCCAGGCAAAACACTGAAGCTTTCTTT
CDR3 protein: CAWSPRQNTEAFF

V gene: TRBV11-2
clone size: -
J gene: TRBJ2-7
D gene: -
CDR3 DNA: TGTGCCAGCAGCACAGACTCCGTGGCCTACGAGCAGTACTTC
CDR3 protein: CASSTDSVAYEQYF

V gene: TRBV12-3/TRBV12-4
clone size: -
J gene: TRBJ1-5
D gene: TRBD1
CDR3 DNA: TGTGCCAGCAACTACAGGGGGCAGGAGCCCCAGCATTTT
CDR3 protein: CASNYRGQEPQHF

V gene: TRBV6-2/TRBV6-3
clone size: -
J gene: TRBJ2-6
D gene: -
CDR3 DNA: TGTGCCAGCAGTTTACAGACCTCTGGGGCCAACGTCCTGACTTTC
CDR3 protein: CASSLQTSGANVLTF

V gene: TRBV3-1
clone size: -
J gene: TRBJ2-1
D gene: -
CDR3 DNA: TGTGCCAGCAGCCGGGGCTCGGGAGTATCTTCCCCTGAGCAGTTCTTC
CDR3 protein: CASSRGSGVSSPEQFF

V gene: TRBV11-3
clone size: -
J gene: TRBJ2-1
D gene: -
CDR3 DNA: TGTGCCAGCAGCTTAGATCACCGACTTCAGCTGGGAACGGACAATGAGCAGTTCTTC
CDR3 protein: CASSLDHRLQLGTDNEQFF

V gene: TRBV19
clone size: -
J gene: TRBJ2-7
D gene: -
CDR3 DNA: TGTGCCAGTAACGGGGGTATCAGCTACGAGCAGTACTTC
CDR3 protein: CASNGGISYEQYF

V gene: TRBV7-2
clone size: -
J gene: TRBJ2-2
D gene: TRBD2
CDR3 DNA: TGTGCCAGCAGCTTAGCGGGACTAGCGGGAGGAAGGAACACCGGGGAGCTGTTTTTT
CDR3 protein: CASSLAGLAGGRNTGELFF

V gene: TRBV7-3
clone size: -
J gene: TRBJ2-1
D gene: TRBD2
CDR3 DNA: TGTGCCAGCAGCTCGACTAGCGGGAGTCCAAATGAGCAGTTCTTC
CDR3 protein: CASSSTSGSPNEQFF

V gene: TRBV15
clone size: -
J gene: TRBJ1-6
D gene: -
CDR3 DNA: TGTGCCACCAGCAGGGGCCGAAATTCACCCCTCCACTTT
CDR3 protein: CATSRGRNSPLHF

V gene: TRBV7-2
clone size: -
J gene: TRBJ2-3
D gene: TRBD1
CDR3 DNA: TGTGCCAGCAGCTCTCGACAGGGCCAAGATACGCAGTATTTT
CDR3 protein: CASSSRQGQDTQYF

V gene: TRBV27
clone size: -
J gene: TRBJ1-2
D gene: TRBD1
CDR3 DNA: TGTGCCAGCAGTGCGGCGGGACAGGGCAACTATGGCTACACCTTC
CDR3 protein: CASSAAGQGNYGYTF

V gene: TRBV4-1
clone size: -
J gene: TRBJ2-6
D gene: -
CDR3 DNA: TGCGCCAGCAGCCAAGTTCAGGGACCCACCGGGGCCAACGTCCTGACTTTC
CDR3 protein: CASSQVQGPTGANVLTF

V gene: TRBV5-1
clone size: -
J gene: TRBJ1-5
D gene: TRBD1
CDR3 DNA: TGCGCCAGCAGCTTGGGGACAGGGTTCTCTCAGCCCCAGCATTTT
CDR3 protein: CASSLGTGFSQPQHF

V gene: TRBV18
clone size: -
J gene: TRBJ1-1
D gene: -
CDR3 DNA: TGTGCCAGCTCACCCGAACAGGGCTCCGGTGAAGCTTTCTTT
CDR3 protein: CASSPEQGSGEAFF

V gene: TRBV4-3
clone size: -
J gene: TRBJ1-1
D gene: TRBD1
CDR3 DNA: TGCGCCAGCAGCCAAGATCTAGGGACAGCCCGAACTGAAGCTTTCTTT
CDR3 protein: CASSQDLGTARTEAFF

V gene: TRBV5-1
clone size: few
J gene: TRBJ2-3
D gene: TRBD2
CDR3 DNA: TGCGCCAGCAGCTCCCCGGGGGGTGGAGATACGCAGTATTTT
CDR3 protein: CASSSPGGGDTQYF

V gene: TRBV2
clone size: -
J gene: TRBJ2-1
D gene: TRBD2
CDR3 DNA: TGTGCCAGCAGACGGGGACTAGCGGCTTACAATGAGCAGTTCTTC
CDR3 protein: CASRRGLAAYNEQFF